This T cell receptor (beta chain) was sequenced in a study of technical replicates of blood from several donors (TCRdb year 2017). At the junction V is shortened by 3 bases and J by 3 bases; bases outside the gene matches: 4. The CDR3 numbers 15 residues from cysteine through phenylalanine. Solely the CDR3 DNA is kept, with 45 bases framed from the first base. Via the germline V gene (reference sequence), CDR1 is LNHNV and CDR2 YYDKDF. For this clone: What antigen it recognizes has not been identified. Per-nucleotide qualities are absent, and no much larger clonotype sits a single base away.

Library method: the immunoSEQ multiplex PCR assay. What TCRdb holds here is the immuneACCESS table cut down to in-frame rearrangements. Part of the clones is not present; checked against another copy, under half of the missing clones reflect an unresolved V gene, and the others are unexplained. Present in this sample are about 100,000 clones, about 96% of which were seen just once. The ten largest clonotypes hold 0.36% of the sample. The sample taken for sequencing was T cells isolated from PBMCs. The rearranged segments are TRBV15 and TRBJ2-1, and 8 bases in between align with TRBD2. This receptor was identified in a human donor in good health. The CDR3 protein sequence reads: CATSRGREDYNEQFF. The DNA sequence reads TGTGCCACCAGCAGGGGGCGGGAGGACTACAATGAGCAGTTCTTC.